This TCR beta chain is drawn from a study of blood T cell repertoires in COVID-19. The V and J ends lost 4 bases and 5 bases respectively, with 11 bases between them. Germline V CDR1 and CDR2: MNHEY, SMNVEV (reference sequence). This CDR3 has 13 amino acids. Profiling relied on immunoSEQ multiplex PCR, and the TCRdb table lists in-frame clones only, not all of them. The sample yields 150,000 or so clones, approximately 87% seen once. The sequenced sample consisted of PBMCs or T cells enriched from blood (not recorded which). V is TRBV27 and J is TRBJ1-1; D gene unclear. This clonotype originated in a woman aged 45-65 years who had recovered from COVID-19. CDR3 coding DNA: TGTGCCAGCAGTTGGAGGGTTGAAACTGAAGCTTTCTTT. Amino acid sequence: CASSWRVETEAFF.